The entry below gives a single T cell receptor (beta chain) sequence along with its context. The V gene lost 7 bases and the J gene lost 1 base, with 17 bases spanning the gap. Germline loops: CDR1 MDHEN, CDR2 SYDVKM. This CDR3 region has 16 residues. This record comes from a study of T cell clonotyping in hematopoietic cell transplantation. This table comes from immunoSEQ multiplex PCR, and its TCRdb copy is limited to in-frame clones, with some not included. The repertoire includes 10,000 or so clones, under 85% of them detected once, and around 33% sits in the top ten. Time point denoted: recipient sample about 28 days before transplant, after cytoreduction.

Here the sequenced sample was peripheral blood mononuclear cells, taken before stem cell transplant. The receptor was derived from a man aged 60 to 69 with acute myeloid leukemia. Some clones in this sample may be carry-over from other donors' samples. This sequence joins TRBV28 and TRBJ2-1, with D perhaps matching TRBD2 (5 bases). The CDR3 DNA sequence: TGTGCCAGCATCGCGCTAGCACCTCTATCCTACAATGAGCAGTTCTTC. Translating it yields CASIALAPLSYNEQFF.